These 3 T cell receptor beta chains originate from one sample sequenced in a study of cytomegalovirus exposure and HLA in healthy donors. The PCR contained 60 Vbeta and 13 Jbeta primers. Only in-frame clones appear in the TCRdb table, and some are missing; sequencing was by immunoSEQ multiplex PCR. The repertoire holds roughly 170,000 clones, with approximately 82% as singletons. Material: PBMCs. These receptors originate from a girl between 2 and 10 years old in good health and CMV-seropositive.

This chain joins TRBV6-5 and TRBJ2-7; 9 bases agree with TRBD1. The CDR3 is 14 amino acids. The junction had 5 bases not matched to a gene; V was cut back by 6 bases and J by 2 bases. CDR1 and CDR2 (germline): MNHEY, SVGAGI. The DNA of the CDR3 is TGTGCCAGCAGGAGGACAGGGGAAACCTACGAGCAGTACTTC. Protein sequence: CASRRTGETYEQYF.

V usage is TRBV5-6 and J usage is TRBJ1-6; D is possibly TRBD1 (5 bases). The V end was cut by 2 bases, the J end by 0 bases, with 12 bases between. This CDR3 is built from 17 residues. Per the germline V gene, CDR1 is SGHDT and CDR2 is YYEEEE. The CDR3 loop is CASSFWRGSSYNSPLHF. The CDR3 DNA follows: TGTGCCAGCAGCTTTTGGCGGGGGAGCTCCTATAATTCACCCCTCCACTTT.

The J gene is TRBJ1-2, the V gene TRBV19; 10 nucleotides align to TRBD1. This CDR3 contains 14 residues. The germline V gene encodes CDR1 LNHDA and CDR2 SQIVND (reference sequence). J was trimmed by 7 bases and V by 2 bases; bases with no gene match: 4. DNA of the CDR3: TGTGCCAGTAGTATACCTGGACAGGGGGTTGGCTACACCTTC. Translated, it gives CASSIPGQGVGYTF.